This T cell receptor beta chain was sequenced for a study of CD8 T cells in Susac syndrome. A quantity of about 0.5 to 1 ug RNA underwent reverse transcription using random hexamers. From the immunoSEQ multiplex PCR reads, TCRdb called clonotypes with MiXCR, one entry per CDR3 protein. The sample includes approximately 100,000 distinct CDR3 sequences, about 90% seen only once; the top ten take about 0.14%. V dropped 7 bases and J dropped 3 bases, with 14 bases sitting between them. The CDR3 has 13 amino acids. Germline-derived CDR1 and CDR2 are SQVTM and ANQGSEA. Sequencing was done on a sample of CD4+ T cells from PBMCs. This clonotype originated in a human donor in good health. The chain recombines TRBV29-1 with TRBJ2-3; a weak D match, TRBD2 (5 bases). CDR3: CSAGSHGTDTQYF. The DNA for the CDR3 is TGCAGCGCGGGGTCTCATGGGACAGATACGCAGTATTTT.